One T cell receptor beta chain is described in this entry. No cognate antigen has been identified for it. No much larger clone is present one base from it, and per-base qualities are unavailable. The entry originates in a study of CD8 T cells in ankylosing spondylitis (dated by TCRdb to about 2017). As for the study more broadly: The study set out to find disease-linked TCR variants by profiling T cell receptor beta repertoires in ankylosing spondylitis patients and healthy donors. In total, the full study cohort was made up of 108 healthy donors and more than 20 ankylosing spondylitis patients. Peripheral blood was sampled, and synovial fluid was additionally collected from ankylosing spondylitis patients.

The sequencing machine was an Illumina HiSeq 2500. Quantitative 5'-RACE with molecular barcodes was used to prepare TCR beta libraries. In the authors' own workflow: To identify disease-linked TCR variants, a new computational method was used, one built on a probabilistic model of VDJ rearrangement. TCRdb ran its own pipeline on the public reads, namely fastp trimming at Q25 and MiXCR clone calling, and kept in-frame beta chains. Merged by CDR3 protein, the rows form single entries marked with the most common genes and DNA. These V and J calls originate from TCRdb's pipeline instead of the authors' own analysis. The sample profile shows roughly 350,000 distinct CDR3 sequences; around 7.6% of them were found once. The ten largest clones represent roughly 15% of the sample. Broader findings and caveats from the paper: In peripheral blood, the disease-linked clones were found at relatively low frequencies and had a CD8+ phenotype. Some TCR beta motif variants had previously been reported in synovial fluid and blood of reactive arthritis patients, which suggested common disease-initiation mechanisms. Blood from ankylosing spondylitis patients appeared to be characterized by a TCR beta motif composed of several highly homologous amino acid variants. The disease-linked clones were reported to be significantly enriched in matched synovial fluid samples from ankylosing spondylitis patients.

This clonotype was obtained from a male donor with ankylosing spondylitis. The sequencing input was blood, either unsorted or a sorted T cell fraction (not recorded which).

The CDR3 protein is CASSFNRVHPFF. At the DNA level, the sequence is TGTGCCAGCAGCTTCAACCGGGTCCACCCGTTCTTC. The chain links TRBV11-3 with TRBJ2-1; no D gene is confidently identified. The CDR3 runs 12 amino acids, cysteine and phenylalanine included. The retained sequence is limited to the CDR3, 36 bases, with the frame set at the first base. For CDR1 and CDR2, the germline V gene lists SGHNT and YENEEA. V drops 3 bases and J drops 15 bases, leaving 15 bases in between.